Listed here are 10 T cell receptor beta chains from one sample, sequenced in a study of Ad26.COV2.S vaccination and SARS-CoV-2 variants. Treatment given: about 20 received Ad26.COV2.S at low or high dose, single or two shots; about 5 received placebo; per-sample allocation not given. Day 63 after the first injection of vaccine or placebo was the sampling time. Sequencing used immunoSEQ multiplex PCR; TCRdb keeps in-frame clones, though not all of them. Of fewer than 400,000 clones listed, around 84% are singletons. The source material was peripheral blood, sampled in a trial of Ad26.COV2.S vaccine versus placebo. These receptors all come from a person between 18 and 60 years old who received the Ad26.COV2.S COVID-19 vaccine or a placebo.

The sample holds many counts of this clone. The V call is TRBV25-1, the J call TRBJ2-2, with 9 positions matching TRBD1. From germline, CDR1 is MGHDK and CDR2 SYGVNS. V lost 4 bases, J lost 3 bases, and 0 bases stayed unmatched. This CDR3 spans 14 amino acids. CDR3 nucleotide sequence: TGTGCCAGCAGTGGACAGGGGGACACCGGGGAGCTGTTTTTT. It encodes CASSGQGDTGELFF.

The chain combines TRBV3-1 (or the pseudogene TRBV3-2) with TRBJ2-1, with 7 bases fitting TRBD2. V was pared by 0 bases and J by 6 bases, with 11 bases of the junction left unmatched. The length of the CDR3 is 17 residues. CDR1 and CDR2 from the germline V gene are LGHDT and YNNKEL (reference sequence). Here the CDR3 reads CASSQDLGGWTFNEQFF. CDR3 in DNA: TGTGCCAGCAGCCAAGATCTGGGGGGGTGGACTTTCAATGAGCAGTTCTTC.

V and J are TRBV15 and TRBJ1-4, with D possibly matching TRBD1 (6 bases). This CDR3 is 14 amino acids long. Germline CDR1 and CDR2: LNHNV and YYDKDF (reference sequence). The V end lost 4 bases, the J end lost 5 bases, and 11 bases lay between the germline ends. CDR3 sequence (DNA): TGTGCCACCAGCACAACAGGACAGAATGAAAAACTGTTTTTT. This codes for CATSTTGQNEKLFF.

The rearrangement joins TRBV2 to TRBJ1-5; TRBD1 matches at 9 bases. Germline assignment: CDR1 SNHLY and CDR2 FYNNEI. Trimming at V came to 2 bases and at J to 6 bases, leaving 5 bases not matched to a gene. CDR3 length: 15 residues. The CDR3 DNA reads TGTGCCAGCAGTGAAACCCGGACAGGGGTTCAGCCCCAGCATTTT. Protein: CASSETRTGVQPQHF.

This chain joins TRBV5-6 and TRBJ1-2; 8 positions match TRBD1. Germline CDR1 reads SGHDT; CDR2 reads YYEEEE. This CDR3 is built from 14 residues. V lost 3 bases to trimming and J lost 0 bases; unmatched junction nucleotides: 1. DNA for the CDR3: TGTGCCAGCAGCTGGACAGGGCCTAACTATGGCTACACCTTC. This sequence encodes CASSWTGPNYGYTF.

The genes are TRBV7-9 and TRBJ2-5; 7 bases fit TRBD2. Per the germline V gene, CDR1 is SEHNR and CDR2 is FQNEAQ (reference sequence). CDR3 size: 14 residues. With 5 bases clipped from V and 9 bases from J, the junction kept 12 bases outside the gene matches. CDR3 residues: CASSLLAGAGAQYF. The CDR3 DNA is TGTGCCAGCAGCCTCCTAGCCGGGGCGGGGGCCCAGTACTTC.

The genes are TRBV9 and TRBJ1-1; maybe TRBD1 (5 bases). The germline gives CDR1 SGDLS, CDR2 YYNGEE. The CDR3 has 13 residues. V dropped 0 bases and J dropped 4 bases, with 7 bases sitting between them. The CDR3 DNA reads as TGTGCCAGCAGCGTAGAGGGACTCACTGAAGCTTTCTTT. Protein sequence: CASSVEGLTEAFF. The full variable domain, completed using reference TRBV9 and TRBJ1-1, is DSGVTQTPKHLITATGQRVTLRCSPRSGDLSVYWYQQSLDQGLQFLIQYYNGEERAKGNILERFSAQQFPDLHSELNLSSLELGDSALYFCASSVEGLTEAFFGQGTRLTVV.

The CDR3 coding sequence is TGTGCCACCGGAGACAGTAACACCGGGGAGCTGTTTTTT. Encoded protein: CATGDSNTGELFF. The J gene is TRBJ2-2, the V gene TRBV24-1; possibly TRBD1 for D (5 bases). Trimming took 9 bases from V and 2 from J, leaving 9 bases between them. This CDR3 comprises 13 residues. From germline, CDR1 is KGHDR and CDR2 SFDVKD.

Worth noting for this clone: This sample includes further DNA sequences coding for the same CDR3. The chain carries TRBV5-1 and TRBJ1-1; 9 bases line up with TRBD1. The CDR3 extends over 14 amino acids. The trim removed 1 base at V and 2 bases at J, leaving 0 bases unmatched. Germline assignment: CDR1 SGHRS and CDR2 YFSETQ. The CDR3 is CASSLTGGNTEAFF. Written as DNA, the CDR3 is TGCGCCAGCAGCTTGACAGGGGGCAACACTGAAGCTTTCTTT.

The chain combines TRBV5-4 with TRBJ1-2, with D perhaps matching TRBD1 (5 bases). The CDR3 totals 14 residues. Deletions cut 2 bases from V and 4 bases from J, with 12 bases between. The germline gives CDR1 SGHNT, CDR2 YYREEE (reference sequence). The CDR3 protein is CASSLPGTPYGYTF. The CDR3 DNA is TGTGCCAGCAGCTTACCCGGGACCCCCTATGGCTACACCTTC.